These 27 T cell receptor beta chains share one sample of origin, sequenced in a study of cytomegalovirus exposure and HLA in healthy donors. PCR employed 60 Vbeta and 13 Jbeta primers. The repertoire was sequenced with immunoSEQ multiplex PCR; TCRdb's copy has only in-frame clones and lacks some. This table holds more than 80,000 clones, 63% found once. The sample consisted of PBMCs. The source is a woman between 40 and 55 years old in good health and CMV-seropositive.

The V gene is TRBV7-6, the J gene TRBJ1-1; D unclear. Germline values: CDR1 SGHVS, CDR2 FNYEAQ. V was pared by 1 base and J by 4 bases, with 10 bases between. The CDR3 runs 14 residues. CDR3 sequence reads: CASSLVVASTEAFF. Written as DNA, the CDR3 is TGTGCCAGCAGCTTAGTCGTTGCGAGCACTGAAGCTTTCTTT.

The chain employs TRBV5-4 and TRBJ1-1; tentative D call: TRBD1 (6 bases). The germline gives CDR1 SGHNT, CDR2 YYREEE (reference sequence). The CDR3 spans 14 residues. The germline V and J ends were trimmed by 3 bases and 4 bases, with 13 bases remaining between them. CDR3 in amino acids: CASSSTGRLTEAFF. CDR3 in DNA: TGTGCCAGCAGCTCAACAGGGCGCCTCACTGAAGCTTTCTTT.

This clone has only one observation. The CDR3 nucleotides read TGTGCCAGCAGCCTACTGACAGGTAGGGGTGAGCAGTACTTC. This gives the protein CASSLLTGRGEQYF. The chain combines TRBV5-8 with TRBJ2-7; D is perhaps TRBD1 (6 bases). The CDR3 covers 14 residues. The V and J ends lost 4 bases and 7 bases respectively, with 18 bases between them. CDR1 and CDR2 (germline): SGHTS, YDEGEE.

This CDR3 reads CSVGTGPSSYNEQFF. DNA of the CDR3: TGCAGCGTTGGGACAGGCCCGAGCTCCTACAATGAGCAGTTCTTC. This chain joins TRBV29-1 and TRBJ2-1, with 7 nucleotides matching TRBD1. Trimming at V came to 4 bases and at J to 0 bases, leaving 6 bases not matched to a gene. Germline loops: CDR1 SQVTM, CDR2 ANQGSEA. The CDR3 extends over 15 amino acids.

This chain joins TRBV7-8 and TRBJ1-5, with 7 bases lining up with TRBD1. The CDR3 totals 15 residues. Germline trimming cut 4 bases from V and 1 base from J; bases unmatched to any gene: 4. Germline V lookup: CDR1 SGHVS, CDR2 FQNEAQ. In nucleotides, the CDR3 is TGTGCCAGCAGCTCAATGGGACAGAGCAATCAGCCCCAGCATTTT. Translating gives CASSSMGQSNQPQHF.

The chain recombines TRBV4-1 with TRBJ2-3; 7 bases align to TRBD2. V shed 1 base and J 1 base; nucleotides not matched to a gene: 8. The V gene's germline CDR1 is MGHRA and CDR2 YSYEKL. The CDR3 covers 17 residues. CDR3: CASSQVGRALRTDTQYF. CDR3 sequence (DNA): TGCGCCAGCAGCCAAGTAGGGAGGGCCCTCCGCACAGATACGCAGTATTTT.

About this clone: Other nucleotide sequences in the sample specify the same CDR3. The CDR3 DNA is TGTGCCAGCAGCTCTACCCAGGCCAGGCCAGATACGCAGTATTTT. This translates into CASSSTQARPDTQYF. The V and J genes are TRBV7-9 and TRBJ2-3; unclear D gene. Germline CDR1 reads SEHNR; CDR2 reads FQNEAQ (reference sequence). The length of the CDR3 is 15 residues. Trimming pared 4 bases from V and 4 bases from J, leaving 15 bases between.

The V call is TRBV19, the J call TRBJ2-2; 8 bases fit TRBD1. CDR3 length: 16 residues. Germline V gene sequence: CDR1 LNHDA, CDR2 SQIVND (reference sequence). Trimming at V came to 7 bases and at J to 3 bases, leaving 10 bases not matched to a gene. CDR3 residues: CASISSHRGYTGELFF. DNA of the CDR3: TGTGCCAGTATTTCCTCCCACAGGGGGTACACCGGGGAGCTGTTTTTT.

V and J are TRBV5-4 and TRBJ1-1; possibly TRBD1 for D (6 bases). CDR1 is SGHNT and CDR2 is YYREEE in the germline V gene (reference sequence). The V end lost 1 base, the J end lost 1 base, and 11 bases lay between the germline ends. This CDR3 is built from 15 residues. The CDR3 reads CASSLKGGKNTEAFF. CDR3 bases: TGTGCCAGCAGCTTGAAAGGGGGAAAGAACACTGAAGCTTTCTTT. The variable domain in full, completed from reference TRBV5-4 and TRBJ1-1, reads ETGVTQSPTHLIKTRGQQVTLRCSSQSGHNTVSWYQQALGQGPQFIFQYYREEENGRGNFPPRFSGLQFPNYSSELNVNALELDDSALYLCASSLKGGKNTEAFFGQGTRLTVV.

This clone was seen a few times. This chain links TRBV6-1 with TRBJ1-3, with TRBD1 matching 10 bases. CDR3 size: 14 residues. Germline V gene data show CDR1 as MNHNS and CDR2 as SASEGT. V lost 7 bases and J lost 7; bases outside the gene matches: 7. CDR3 loop: CASTQGDRGNTIYF. DNA of the CDR3: TGTGCCAGCACCCAGGGGGACAGGGGTAACACCATATATTTT.

The genes are TRBV28 and TRBJ1-2; TRBD1 aligns across 9 bases. Germline lookup yields CDR1 MDHEN and CDR2 SYDVKM. CDR3 size: 14 residues. Trimming took 4 bases from V and 8 from J; bases not matched to a gene: 8. CDR3 nucleotides: TGTGCCAGCAGTTCCCCTAGGACAGGGGAAGGCTACACCTTC. Amino acid sequence: CASSSPRTGEGYTF.

This rearrangement joins TRBV28 to TRBJ1-1; D is uncertain. This CDR3 has 13 residues. The V gene's germline CDR1 is MDHEN and CDR2 SYDVKM. V was pared by 10 bases and J by 2 bases, with 14 bases between. The CDR3 coding sequence is TGTGCCACACTAAGTCTCAGCAACACTGAAGCTTTCTTT. It is translated as CATLSLSNTEAFF.

The chain has TRBV5-1 and TRBJ2-7, with TRBD2 as a possible D gene (6 bases). V shed 3 bases and J shed 0 bases, with 22 bases lying between them. This CDR3 is built from 18 residues. CDR1 and CDR2 (germline): SGHRS, YFSETQ. CDR3 residues: CASSSRRRDSLLSYEQYF. As DNA, the CDR3 is TGCGCCAGCAGCTCCCGGCGGCGGGACTCCCTCCTCTCCTACGAGCAGTACTTC.

Points on this clone: The junction does not match germline at one end; this may be a read error. The sample carries other DNA sequences with the same CDR3. The rearrangement uses TRBV29-1 and TRBJ1-1; 9 bases are a match to TRBD1. CDR3 length: 15 residues. Germline-derived CDR1 and CDR2 are SQVTM and ANQGSEA. The CDR3 reads CSVEDPQGACTEAFF. The DNA for the CDR3 is TGCAGCGTTGAAGACCCACAGGGGGCTTGCACTGAGGCTTTCTTT.

V and J are TRBV5-1 and TRBJ2-7, with unresolved D. The CDR3 runs 16 residues. V was trimmed by 4 bases and J by 0 bases, leaving 17 bases between them. Germline CDR1 is SGHRS and CDR2 is YFSETQ. The CDR3 DNA reads TGCGCCAGCAGCGTACCGGGTCCACTGAGCTCCTACGAGCAGTACTTC. Amino acid sequence: CASSVPGPLSSYEQYF.

In its sample, this clone was seen a few times. The gene calls are TRBV18 and TRBJ2-2, with TRBD1 matching 8 bases. V lost 3 bases to trimming and J lost 6 bases; unmatched junction nucleotides: 6. CDR1 is KGHSH and CDR2 is LQKENI in the germline V gene. CDR3 size: 15 residues. CDR3 sequence: CASSPMTGDSGELFF. The CDR3 DNA is TGTGCCAGCTCACCGATGACAGGGGATTCCGGGGAGCTGTTTTTT.

The V call is TRBV6-5, the J call TRBJ2-3, with TRBD1 as a possible D gene (5 bases). Trimming removed 6 bases at V and 2 bases at J, with 12 bases between. Looked up from germline, CDR1 is MNHEY and CDR2 is SVGAGI. The CDR3 has 14 residues. CDR3 DNA sequence: TGTGCCAGCAGCTCAGACAGCTTCACAGATACGCAGTATTTT. It yields the protein CASSSDSFTDTQYF.

V is TRBV18 and J is TRBJ2-7; a weak D match, TRBD1 (5 bases). The V gene lost 5 bases and the J gene lost 0 bases, with 11 bases spanning the gap. This CDR3 is 14 amino acids long. Germline V CDR1 and CDR2: KGHSH, LQKENI. The CDR3 is CASSIGVGSYEQYF. CDR3 in DNA: TGTGCCAGCTCAATAGGGGTGGGCTCCTACGAGCAGTACTTC.

This clone was counted once. This specimen includes other DNA sequences encoding the same CDR3. The V and J genes are TRBV27 and TRBJ1-4, with 9 bases lining up with TRBD1. This CDR3 is built from 18 residues. V was pared by 3 bases and J by 4 bases, with 12 bases of the junction left unmatched. Germline assignment: CDR1 MNHEY and CDR2 SMNVEV (reference sequence). As DNA, the CDR3 is TGTGCCAGCAGTTTCCTTGTCCCGGGACAGGGCCTTAATGAAAAACTGTTTTTT. It is translated as CASSFLVPGQGLNEKLFF.

The CDR3 coding sequence is TGTGCCAGCAGCCCAAGGGGAAATACCTACGAGCAGTACTTC. Residues: CASSPRGNTYEQYF. J is TRBJ2-7 and V is TRBV9; the D gene is possibly TRBD1 (5 bases). The length of the CDR3 is 14 residues. Germline assignment: CDR1 SGDLS and CDR2 YYNGEE. V was trimmed by 4 bases and J by 2 bases, leaving 13 bases between them.

A few counts support this clone. The rearrangement uses TRBV2 and TRBJ1-1; 8 nucleotides line up with TRBD1. V lost 3 bases, J lost 2 bases, and 5 bases stayed unmatched. Germline V lookup: CDR1 SNHLY, CDR2 FYNNEI. The CDR3 is 15 residues long. The CDR3 coding sequence is TGTGCCAGCAGTGATCAGGGGGCGGGAAACACTGAAGCTTTCTTT. Translated, it gives CASSDQGAGNTEAFF.

The table lists this clone with a few counts. As DNA, the CDR3 is TGTGCCACCAGCAGAGGTGGCGGAACAGGGCAAGGTGGAAACACCATATATTTT. It specifies CATSRGGGTGQGGNTIYF. This chain uses TRBV15 with TRBJ1-3; tentatively, D is TRBD1 (6 bases). Trimming removed 1 base at V and 3 bases at J, with 19 bases between. CDR3 size: 18 residues. Germline V gene sequence: CDR1 LNHNV, CDR2 YYDKDF (reference sequence).

The rearrangement uses TRBV9 and TRBJ1-1, with D possibly TRBD1 on 6 matching bases. Between the trimmed V and J ends, which lost 4 bases and 3 bases, there was a span of 19 bases. From germline, CDR1 is SGDLS and CDR2 YYNGEE. This CDR3 is 16 amino acids long. CDR3: CASSQKGSRGHTEAFF. The DNA for the CDR3 is TGTGCCAGCAGCCAAAAGGGGAGCAGGGGCCACACTGAAGCTTTCTTT.

Concerning this clone: This sample includes further DNA sequences coding for the same CDR3. CDR3 amino acids: CASSFRGNQPQHF. The CDR3 DNA sequence: TGTGCCAGCAGTTTTAGGGGGAATCAGCCCCAGCATTTT. The rearrangement uses TRBV27 and TRBJ1-5; a weak D match, TRBD1 (6 bases). This CDR3 region has 13 residues. Germline V gene sequence: CDR1 MNHEY, CDR2 SMNVEV (reference sequence). V lost 3 bases to trimming and J lost 4 bases, with 7 bases between them.

This clone has only one observation. The chain has TRBV7-9 and TRBJ1-1, with unresolved D. In germline, CDR1 is SEHNR, CDR2 FQNEAQ (reference sequence). The CDR3 contains 15 residues. Trimming shortened V by 1 base and J by 0 bases, and 9 bases separated the two germline ends. CDR3 bases: TGTGCCAGCAGCTTAGGGAGTTCAATGAACACTGAAGCTTTCTTT. Amino acids: CASSLGSSMNTEAFF.

This chain links TRBV13 with TRBJ2-6; 9 positions agree with TRBD1. The CDR3 consists of 17 residues. The V and J ends lost 5 bases and 0 bases, in that order; junction bases with no gene match: 5. CDR1 PRHDT and CDR2 FYEKMQ come from the germline V gene (reference sequence). CDR3 sequence (DNA): TGTGCCAGCAGCCTACAGGGGGCATTCTCTGGGGCCAACGTCCTGACTTTC. Its translation: CASSLQGAFSGANVLTF. Based on the CDR3 plus reference TRBV13 and TRBJ2-6, the full variable domain is AAGVIQSPRHLIKEKRETATLKCYPIPRHDTVYWYQQGPGQDPQFLISFYEKMQSDKGSIPDRFSAQQFSDYHSELNMSSLELGDSALYFCASSLQGAFSGANVLTFGAGSRLTVL.

CDR3 coding DNA: TGTGCCAGCCGGAAGCGGGAGGATTCTTACGAGCAGTACTTC. It specifies CASRKREDSYEQYF. The chain uses TRBV5-4 and TRBJ2-7; 9 positions match TRBD2. The CDR3 runs to 14 residues. Germline V gene lookup returns CDR1 SGHNT and CDR2 YYREEE (reference sequence). Germline trimming cut 7 bases from V and 4 bases from J; bases unmatched to any gene: 9.